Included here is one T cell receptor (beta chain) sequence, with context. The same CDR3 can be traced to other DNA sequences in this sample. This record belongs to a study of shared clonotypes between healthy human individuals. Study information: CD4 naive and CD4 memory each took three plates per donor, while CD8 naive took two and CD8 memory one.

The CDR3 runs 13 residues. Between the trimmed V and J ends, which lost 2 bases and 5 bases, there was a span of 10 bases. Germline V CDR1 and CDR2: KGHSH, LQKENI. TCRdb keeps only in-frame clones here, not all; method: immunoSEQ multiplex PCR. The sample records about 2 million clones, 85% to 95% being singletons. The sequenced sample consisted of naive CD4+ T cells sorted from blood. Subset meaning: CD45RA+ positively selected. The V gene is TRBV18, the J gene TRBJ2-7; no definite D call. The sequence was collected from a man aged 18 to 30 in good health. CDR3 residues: CASSPSGRDEQYF. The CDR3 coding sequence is TGTGCCAGCTCACCAAGTGGTAGGGACGAGCAGTACTTC.